Below, one T cell receptor (beta chain) is given with its context. Its antigen is as yet unknown. CDR3 length: 15 residues. Per germline, CDR1 SGDLS and CDR2 YYNGEE. J lost 0 bases, V lost 2 bases, and 1 base had no gene match. The data were produced by immunoSEQ multiplex PCR, yet TCRdb's version contains in-frame clones alone and is incomplete. The sample has 150,000 to 200,000 clones, about 90% seen once. These data belong to a study of T cell responses to AZD1222 COVID-19 vaccine. Whole-study results and caveats: Most donors were white British and more were female, and clonal diversity was possibly underestimated.

The chain has TRBV9 and TRBJ2-1; 8 nucleotides align to TRBD2. The TCR was taken from an adult in good health. The material was peripheral blood, obtained on day 0 of MenACWY control vaccination. CDR3 loop: CASSVSGNSYNEQFF. In nucleotides, the CDR3 is TGTGCCAGCAGCGTTAGCGGGAACTCCTACAATGAGCAGTTCTTC. The whole variable domain, remainder taken from reference TRBV9 and TRBJ2-1, is DSGVTQTPKHLITATGQRVTLRCSPRSGDLSVYWYQQSLDQGLQFLIQYYNGEERAKGNILERFSAQQFPDLHSELNLSSLELGDSALYFCASSVSGNSYNEQFFGPGTRLTVL.